This entry is about one T cell receptor beta chain. Sequencing used immunoSEQ multiplex PCR; TCRdb keeps in-frame clones, though not all of them. The table shows 150,000 or so clones, with around 88% occurring only once. The data derive from a study of blood T cell repertoires in COVID-19. In the study overall: Specimens from acute and convalescent COVID-19 originated in the United States, Italy and Spain. From T cells, B-cell-depleted T cells, or PBMCs came the material, which was cDNA or gDNA.

The ends were cut back, 3 bases at V and 4 bases at J, with 13 bases in the middle. CDR1 and CDR2 (germline): LGHDT, YNNKEL (reference sequence). CDR3 length: 14 residues. Specimen: peripheral blood. The chain employs TRBV3-1 (or the pseudogene TRBV3-2) and TRBJ2-7; TRBD2 is a possible D gene (6 bases). The receptor's source is a man between 50 and 59 years old with acute or convalescent COVID-19. The CDR3 DNA reads TGTGCCAGCAGCCAGTCCGGGACTGGATACGAGCAGTACTTC. This codes for CASSQSGTGYEQYF.